Listed here are 12 T cell receptor beta chains from one sample, sequenced in a study of blood T cell repertoires in COVID-19 (dated by TCRdb to 2018 to 2021). The library was prepared using the immunoSEQ multiplex PCR assay. What TCRdb holds here is the immuneACCESS table cut down to in-frame rearrangements. Part of the clones is not present; checked against another copy, under half of the missing clones reflect an unresolved V gene, and the others are unexplained. The sample contains approximately 210,000 clones, roughly 88% of them found a single time. Jointly, the top ten make up around 6.6% of the sample. Material for sequencing was peripheral blood. Receptors were obtained from a woman aged 40-49 years who had recovered from COVID-19.

This chain uses TRBV30 with TRBJ2-7, with TRBD2 matching over 7 bases. The junction had 3 bases not matched to a gene; V was cut back by 2 bases and J by 2 bases. CDR3 size: 13 residues. CDR1 GTSNPN and CDR2 SVGIG come from the germline V gene (reference sequence). The chain's CDR3 is CAWSPGGAYEQYF. CDR3 bases: TGTGCCTGGAGTCCGGGAGGAGCCTACGAGCAGTACTTC.

This chain uses TRBV24-1 with TRBJ2-3; 9 nucleotides line up with TRBD1. Trimming cost V 1 base and J 5 bases; bases outside gene matches: 9. The germline CDR1 and CDR2 sequences are KGHDR and SFDVKD. The CDR3 has 17 amino acids. CDR3 nucleotides: TGTGCCACCAGTGATTTAAATTCGGGACAGGGATTAGATACGCAGTATTTT. It is translated as CATSDLNSGQGLDTQYF.

Of note for this clone: Other nucleotide sequences from this sample produce the same CDR3. The V call is TRBV9, the J call TRBJ1-6; maybe TRBD1 (5 bases). The germline V and J ends were trimmed by 0 bases and 5 bases, with 6 bases remaining between them. This CDR3 has 14 residues. CDR1 SGDLS and CDR2 YYNGEE come from the germline V gene. In nucleotides, the CDR3 is TGTGCCAGCAGCGTAGGGGGGGATAATTCACCCCTCCACTTT. Translating gives CASSVGGDNSPLHF.

V is TRBV25-1 and J is TRBJ2-1; D is possibly TRBD1 (6 bases). This CDR3 spans 15 amino acids. Between the trimmed V and J ends, which lost 4 bases and 9 bases, there was a span of 19 bases. CDR1 MGHDK and CDR2 SYGVNS come from the germline V gene. This chain's CDR3 is CASSVTGTHRGEQFF. CDR3 nucleotide sequence: TGTGCCAGCAGTGTTACCGGGACACACCGGGGTGAGCAGTTCTTC.

V is TRBV18 and J is TRBJ1-1; D is undetermined. This CDR3 has 13 residues. Trimming took 2 bases from V and 3 from J, leaving 7 bases between them. The germline gives CDR1 KGHSH, CDR2 LQKENI. CDR3 in DNA: TGTGCCAGCTCACCAGTGGCGGACACTGAAGCTTTCTTT. This sequence encodes CASSPVADTEAFF.

The chain carries TRBV5-8 and TRBJ1-2, with a possible D match to TRBD1 (5 bases). The CDR3 is made up of 12 amino acids. V dropped 3 bases and J dropped 6 bases, with 9 bases sitting between them. CDR1 is SGHTS and CDR2 is YDEGEE in the germline V gene. The CDR3: CASSSPGDGYTF. The CDR3 bases are TGTGCCAGCAGCTCGCCGGGGGATGGCTACACCTTC.

This clone was detected once. V and J are TRBV11-3 and TRBJ2-2, with 9 bases identical to TRBD1. This CDR3 is built from 15 residues. V lost 5 bases to trimming and J lost 2 bases; unmatched junction nucleotides: 3. Germline V lookup: CDR1 SGHNT, CDR2 YENEEA. The CDR3 DNA sequence: TGTGCCAGCAGCCGGGGACAGGGCAACACCGGGGAGCTGTTTTTT. Its translation is CASSRGQGNTGELFF.

The rearrangement links TRBV5-1 to TRBJ2-1; TRBD2 aligns across 7 bases. The germline gives CDR1 SGHRS, CDR2 YFSETQ. This CDR3 region has 15 residues. The J segment lost 0 bases and the V segment lost 8 bases, leaving 8 bases of the junction unmatched. The CDR3 coding sequence is TGCGCCAGTTCCTTAGCGGGTTCCTCCTACAATGAGCAGTTCTTC. Encoded protein: CASSLAGSSYNEQFF.

This chain uses TRBV6-2 or TRBV6-3 with TRBJ2-6; maybe TRBD1 (6 bases). V lost 6 bases, J lost 0 bases, and 24 bases lay in between. Germline-derived CDR1 and CDR2 are MNHEY and SVGEGT. This CDR3 has 20 residues. The DNA for the CDR3 is TGTGCCAGCAGCTCTCTCCCGGCAGGGGATTCGTTCTCTGGGGCCAACGTCCTGACTTTC. Its protein product is CASSSLPAGDSFSGANVLTF.

This clone came up once. This sequence joins TRBV27 and TRBJ2-2; 9 nucleotides agree with TRBD2. Germline values: CDR1 MNHEY, CDR2 SMNVEV (reference sequence). This CDR3 has 16 amino acids. Trimming took 5 bases from V and 8 from J; bases not matched to a gene: 12. CDR3 sequence reads: CASSPSGGREWGELFF. The CDR3 DNA reads as TGTGCCAGCAGTCCATCTGGCGGGAGGGAATGGGGGGAGCTGTTTTTT.

Here the CDR3 reads CASSQGTSGTSTDTQYF. CDR3 nucleotide sequence: TGTGCCAGCAGCCAAGGAACTAGCGGAACTAGCACAGATACGCAGTATTTT. The rearrangement uses TRBV3-1 (or the pseudogene TRBV3-2) and TRBJ2-3; 8 nucleotides line up with TRBD2. The trim removed 1 base at V and 0 bases at J, leaving 6 bases unmatched. The germline gives CDR1 LGHDT, CDR2 YNNKEL (reference sequence). The CDR3 extends over 17 amino acids.

The chain uses TRBV28 and TRBJ1-5, with D perhaps matching TRBD1 (6 bases). The V end lost 3 bases, the J end lost 6 bases, and 12 bases lay between the germline ends. Germline CDR1 and CDR2: MDHEN and SYDVKM. The CDR3 consists of 14 residues. CDR3 region: CASSLGQGSQPQHF. The CDR3 DNA sequence: TGTGCCAGCAGTTTGGGGCAGGGGAGTCAGCCCCAGCATTTT.